There are many counts of the clone carrying this T cell receptor beta chain. The antigen is undetermined. The source of the sample is a study of human T cells and chemical hapten exposure. Study in general: An approximately 2 cm by approximately 2 cm inner upper arm patch received 2% DPC for sensitization.

Study-wide findings and caveats: Because all patients had alopecia, their immune responses might differ from healthy ones.

MiXCR, run by TCRdb on the RACE reads, gives a single entry per CDR3 protein. The sample lists roughly 90,000 distinct CDR3 sequences; approximately 9.9% were seen once. Time point reported: pre-sensitization, week 0. Indicated treatment: therapeutic diphenylcyclopropenone sensitization with weekly scalp DPC. Trimming removed 1 base from V and 2 bases from J, with 15 bases in between. There are 17 residues in the CDR3. The TCR was taken from a woman in her 40s with alopecia areata. Some clones in this sample may be carry-over from other donors' samples. V usage is TRBV12-3 or TRBV12-4 and J usage is TRBJ1-5; D gene uncertain. The input for sequencing was whole blood, taken in connection with sensitization to the hapten diphenylcyclopropenone (DPC). The CDR3: CASSLGTAPVGNQPQHF. DNA of the CDR3: TGTGCCAGCAGTTTAGGCACGGCCCCGGTTGGCAATCAGCCCCAGCATTTT.